This TCR beta chain was recorded in a study of OX40 agonist ivuxolimab in advanced cancers. Study-level findings and limits: Both CD4+ and CD8+ T cell populations in blood had undergone clonal expansion by week 6 at 0.1 to 3.0 mg/kg.

As concerns this clone: Its target is not known.

The CDR3 covers 14 residues. Sequenced by immunoSEQ multiplex PCR; TCRdb stores in-frame clones only, minus some. The sample gives about 27,000 clones, more than 60% of which show up once; approximately 30% is in the top ten. The chain uses TRBV21-1 and TRBJ1-3; whether TRBD1, the table's D call, matches the DNA was not checked. TRBV21-1 is reported as a pseudogene. The sequencing used CD4+ or CD8+ T cells sorted from blood, collected in a trial of the OX40 agonist ivuxolimab. This receptor was identified in an adult with an advanced solid tumor such as melanoma, head and neck, liver or kidney cancer. CDR3 residues: CASSKNSSGNTIYF. DNA of the CDR3: TGTGCCAGCAGCAAAAACAGCTCTGGAAACACCATATATTTT.